This T cell receptor beta chain was captured by sequencing in a study of tumor-infiltrating lymphocytes in glioblastoma multiforme (dated by TCRdb to 2017 to 2019). Context from the whole study: To test whether intratumoral genomic heterogeneity fosters TIL diversity, the study jointly examined somatic mutations, TIL diversity and immune response activity. Findings and caveats that apply to the study as a whole: Clone frequencies may be distorted by RNA-based TCR sequencing because unequal numbers of TCR transcripts are carried by T cells. The authors noted that sorting T cells into functional subsets, which was not done in this study, would be a future improvement. Generalizability was limited because only one glioblastoma patient was included in the TCR and somatic mutation analysis.

Using a modified ARM-PCR protocol with multiple V-beta primers and a C-beta primer, the team built TCRB libraries from RNA through three nested multiplex PCR rounds. Starting from 0.5 to 0.55 ug of total RNA, TCRB-specific cDNA was synthesized using ProtoScript II Reverse Transcriptase and a C-beta primer. The description of the TCRB libraries did not include any unique molecular identifiers. In the third PCR, barcodes and adapters were added over around 25 cycles using Deep VentR (exo-) polymerase, and bands of 250-500 bp were then gel purified. An Illumina HiSeq 2500 was used to sequence the TCRB libraries with 250 bp paired-end reads. The study's processing was this. Reads were cleaned with Trimmomatic, merged with FLASH, assigned V, D and J segments with MiGEC, and analyzed with VDJtools. The Shannon-Wiener diversity index, calculated using VDJtools, was used to quantify repertoire diversity. The raw public reads went through TCRdb reprocessing: fastp at Q25, MiXCR clone calling, in-frame beta chains kept. Each record represents a unique CDR3 protein, reported with the most common genes and DNA among its rows. Clone size and V and J calls follow TCRdb, not the original study. This sample holds fewer than 40,000 distinct CDR3 sequences; approximately 66% were observed only once. The top ten clonotypes cover roughly a third of the sample.

Points on this clonotype: The antigen it recognizes is unknown. An end of the junction differs from the germline gene, which may be a read error.

The CDR3 has 15 amino acids, counting the end cysteine and phenylalanine. Only the CDR3 portion is preserved as DNA: 45 bases, with reading frame beginning at the first base. Per the germline V gene (reference sequence), DFQATT is the CDR1 and SNEGSKA is the CDR2. The AllPrep DNA/RNA mini kit was used to purify genomic DNA and total RNA at the same time from each of the approximately nine tumor samples. Every RNA sample had an OD 260/280 ratio above 1.9 and an RNA integrity number above 6.5. This receptor chain uses TRBV20-1 and TRBJ2-7; TRBD2 could be the D gene, as 6 bases match. The source of this sequence is a male donor with glioblastoma. What was sequenced was brain tumor tissue. The CDR3 loop reads CSAREGTSEGYEGYF. The bases read TGCAGTGCTAGAGAAGGGACTTCGGAGGGTTACGAGGGGTATTTC.